The 26 T cell receptor beta chains below come from one sample, sequenced in a study of blood T cell repertoires in COVID-19. Assay used: immunoSEQ multiplex PCR; TCRdb lists only in-frame clones, some missing. Seen here are roughly 570,000 clones, about 88% observed once, and the top ten hold around 8%. The sample was peripheral blood. These TCRs come from a woman aged 45 to 65 with COVID-19, enrolled during active disease.

V and J are TRBV19 and TRBJ1-4; 8 nucleotides line up with TRBD1. Germline-derived CDR1 and CDR2 are LNHDA and SQIVND (reference sequence). This CDR3 has 16 amino acids. V shed 4 bases and J 2 bases; nucleotides not matched to a gene: 6. DNA of the CDR3: TGTGCCAGTAGTACTGGACAGGGAACGACTAATGAAAAACTGTTTTTT. As protein: CASSTGQGTTNEKLFF.

The chain employs TRBV6-5 and TRBJ1-3, with D maybe TRBD1 (5 bases). The CDR3 totals 14 residues. Between the trimmed V and J ends, which lost 7 bases and 1 base, there was a span of 11 bases. Germline CDR1 and CDR2: MNHEY and SVGAGI. The CDR3 spells CASTMTVSGNTIYF. CDR3 DNA sequence: TGTGCCAGCACCATGACAGTTTCTGGAAACACCATATATTTT.

The chain has TRBV21-1 and TRBJ2-7; the table's D gene call, TRBD2, was not cross checked with the DNA. TRBV21-1 counts as a pseudogene. This CDR3 region has 18 residues. The CDR3 nucleotides are TGTGCCAGCAGCAGAGGGACTAGCGGGGGGGCTCCCAGCTACGAGCAGTACTTC. Amino acids: CASSRGTSGGAPSYEQYF.

The rearrangement links TRBV11-2 to TRBJ2-3; TRBD1 is a possible D gene (5 bases). The CDR3 spans 14 residues. The germline V gene has CDR1 SGHAT and CDR2 FQNNGV. The V gene lost 5 bases and the J gene lost 3 bases, with 12 bases spanning the gap. CDR3 sequence: CASSHPTETDTQYF. CDR3 nucleotide sequence: TGTGCCAGCAGCCACCCGACAGAGACAGATACGCAGTATTTT.

The chain employs TRBV9 and TRBJ1-2, with D perhaps TRBD1 (6 bases). The CDR3 spans 15 residues. The germline V and J ends were trimmed by 4 bases and 0 bases, with 13 bases remaining between them. Germline V lookup: CDR1 SGDLS, CDR2 YYNGEE. The CDR3 is CASSPWAGANYGYTF. In nucleotides, the CDR3 is TGTGCCAGCAGCCCCTGGGCAGGGGCTAACTATGGCTACACCTTC.

J is TRBJ2-2 and V is TRBV11-2; TRBD1 matches at 11 bases. The germline V gene encodes CDR1 SGHAT and CDR2 FQNNGV. V trimming: 1 base; J trimming: 4 bases; junction bases outside the gene matches: 2. CDR3 length: 16 residues. CDR3: CASSLGGQGGTGELFF. DNA for the CDR3: TGTGCCAGCAGCTTAGGGGGACAGGGGGGCACCGGGGAGCTGTTTTTT.

V usage is TRBV5-1 and J usage is TRBJ1-5, with D possibly matching TRBD1 (5 bases). With 5 bases removed from V and 0 bases from J, the gap between germline ends came to 12 bases. This CDR3 has 15 residues. The germline V gene encodes CDR1 SGHRS and CDR2 YFSETQ. CDR3 loop: CASRGGTDSNQPQHF. CDR3 sequence (DNA): TGCGCCAGCAGGGGGGGGACCGATAGCAATCAGCCCCAGCATTTT.

The rearrangement joins TRBV28 to TRBJ2-5, with a possible D match to TRBD1 (6 bases). V shed 4 bases and J shed 3 bases, with 18 bases lying between them. The CDR3 length is 16 residues. CDR1 and CDR2 from the germline V gene are MDHEN and SYDVKM. This CDR3 reads CASSSPLRGGKETQYF. In DNA form, the CDR3 reads TGTGCCAGCAGTTCCCCGTTGAGAGGGGGTAAAGAGACCCAGTACTTC.

The chain joins TRBV9 to TRBJ2-2, with 9 bases that match TRBD1. The V and J ends lost 4 bases and 2 bases, in that order; junction bases with no gene match: 6. CDR3 length: 16 amino acids. Germline V lookup: CDR1 SGDLS, CDR2 YYNGEE. The CDR3 is CASSSPGQGNTGELFF. The CDR3 DNA sequence: TGTGCCAGCAGCAGCCCGGGACAGGGTAACACCGGGGAGCTGTTTTTT.

Worth noting for this clone: The sample carries other DNA sequences with the same CDR3. The genes are TRBV3-1 (or the pseudogene TRBV3-2) and TRBJ1-1, with D possibly being TRBD1 (5 bases). V lost 1 base, J lost 5 bases, and 8 bases lay in between. CDR3 length: 13 amino acids. The germline gives CDR1 LGHDT, CDR2 YNNKEL (reference sequence). CDR3 amino acids: CASSQGRDTEAFF. CDR3 in DNA: TGTGCCAGCAGCCAAGGCAGGGATACTGAAGCTTTCTTT.

This chain connects TRBV4-1 to TRBJ2-7; 8 bases are shared with TRBD1. In germline, CDR1 is MGHRA, CDR2 YSYEKL. V gave up 5 bases and J gave up 6 bases; unmatched junction bases: 3. The CDR3 is made up of 12 amino acids. The CDR3 nucleotides read TGCGCCAGCAGCTTCACAGGGGGCGAGCAGTACTTC. It yields the protein CASSFTGGEQYF.

The chain couples TRBV9 to TRBJ1-5; TRBD1 matches at 8 bases. This CDR3 contains 16 residues. Per germline, CDR1 SGDLS and CDR2 YYNGEE. The trim removed 3 bases at V and 2 bases at J, leaving 7 bases unmatched. Written as DNA, the CDR3 is TGTGCCAGCAGCGGTGGGACAGGCGGGGGCAATCAGCCCCAGCATTTT. Translating it yields CASSGGTGGGNQPQHF.

This clone has just one count. The rearrangement links TRBV11-3 to TRBJ1-1; D remains unclear. The germline V and J ends were trimmed by 6 bases and 14 bases, with 19 bases remaining between them. Germline CDR1 and CDR2: SGHNT and YENEEA. The CDR3 consists of 12 residues. CDR3 nucleotide sequence: TGTGCCAGCAGGTCGAAGCGGGTCGGAAGCTTCTTT. Translated, it gives CASRSKRVGSFF. Full variable domain (rest looked up from reference TRBV11-3 and TRBJ1-1): EAGVVQSPRYKIIEKKQPVAFWCNPISGHNTLYWYLQNLGQGPELLIRYENEEAVDDSQLPKDRFSAERLKGVDSTLKIQPAELGDSAVYLCASRSKRVGSFFGQGTRLTVV.

The chain links TRBV18 to TRBJ1-1, with 7 bases identical to TRBD1. CDR1 and CDR2 from the germline V gene are KGHSH and LQKENI. V trimming: 1 base; J trimming: 0 bases; junction bases outside the gene matches: 2. This CDR3 spans 15 amino acids. CDR3 amino acids: CASSPRTGMNTEAFF. DNA for the CDR3: TGTGCCAGCTCACCACGGACAGGAATGAACACTGAAGCTTTCTTT.

The chain carries TRBV29-1 and TRBJ1-5; D remains ambiguous. The ends were cut back, 6 bases at V and 15 bases at J, with 18 bases in the middle. Germline values: CDR1 SQVTM, CDR2 ANQGSEA. The length of the CDR3 is 11 residues. The CDR3 nucleotides read TGCAGCGTCAAATCGGCAGGTGCTGTGCATTTT. Translated: CSVKSAGAVHF.

On this clone: At the DNA level, this CDR3 is encoded by other sequences in the same sample as well. This chain uses TRBV2 with TRBJ1-6; D is uncertain. The ends were cut back, 8 bases at V and 6 bases at J, with 11 bases in the middle. Per the germline V gene, CDR1 is SNHLY and CDR2 is FYNNEI. This CDR3 is built from 13 residues. CDR3 region: CASSGALNSPLHF. The CDR3 DNA reads as TGTGCCAGCTCTGGAGCGCTTAATTCACCCCTCCACTTT.

The V and J genes are TRBV5-4 and TRBJ1-1, with a possible D match to TRBD1 (5 bases). The germline gives CDR1 SGHNT, CDR2 YYREEE (reference sequence). V lost 4 bases and J lost 2, with 12 bases in between. CDR3 length: 14 amino acids. The chain's CDR3 is CASSLVTENTEAFF. The CDR3 DNA reads as TGTGCCAGCAGCCTCGTGACAGAAAACACTGAAGCTTTCTTT.

The chain uses TRBV10-3 and TRBJ2-3, with D unclear. The CDR3 has 13 amino acids. V lost 7 bases, J lost 0 bases, and 8 bases lay in between. Per the germline V gene, CDR1 is ENHRY and CDR2 is SYGVKD. CDR3 coding DNA: TGTGCCATCAAGGCGGTAAGCACAGATACGCAGTATTTT. Amino acid sequence: CAIKAVSTDTQYF.

This clone was seen just once. The genes are TRBV7-6 and TRBJ2-1; 11 nucleotides agree with TRBD2. With 3 bases clipped from V and 9 bases from J, the junction kept 7 bases outside the gene matches. The V gene's germline CDR1 is SGHVS and CDR2 FNYEAQ. The CDR3 is 15 residues long. For the CDR3, the DNA is TGTGCCAGCAGCTTGACTAGCGGGGTTCAAAGTGAGCAGTTCTTC. It yields the protein CASSLTSGVQSEQFF.

This clone was detected a few times. V usage is TRBV19 and J usage is TRBJ2-5, with 9 bases identical to TRBD2. J lost 1 base, V lost 5 bases, and 11 bases had no gene match. Per the germline V gene, CDR1 is LNHDA and CDR2 is SQIVND (reference sequence). This CDR3 is 17 amino acids long. The CDR3 here is CASSSTTTSGPQETQYF. Here the CDR3 DNA reads TGTGCCAGTAGTTCGACAACGACTAGCGGACCCCAAGAGACCCAGTACTTC.

In its sample, this clone was seen once. J is TRBJ2-3 and V is TRBV18; TRBD1 agrees at 7 bases. The CDR3 consists of 15 residues. The ends lost 0 bases at V and 7 bases at J; junction bases unmatched: 7. The V gene's germline CDR1 is KGHSH and CDR2 LQKENI. The CDR3 is CASSPPGQPVNTQYF. In DNA, the CDR3 is TGTGCCAGCTCACCACCGGGACAGCCAGTTAATACGCAGTATTTT.

The chain is built from TRBV30 and TRBJ2-1; perhaps TRBD1 as D (5 bases). The CDR3 sequence is 15 residues long. Germline CDR1 GTSNPN, CDR2 SVGIG (reference sequence). The ends were cut back, 4 bases at V and 0 bases at J, with 13 bases in the middle. In DNA form, the CDR3 reads TGTGCCTGGATCCCCTCAGGGTACTCCTACAATGAGCAGTTCTTC. Translating gives CAWIPSGYSYNEQFF.

The count of this clone is one. V gene TRBV5-1 combines with J gene TRBJ2-3; TRBD2 matches 8 bases. V gave up 4 bases and J gave up 7 bases; unmatched junction bases: 14. The CDR3 loop spans 16 amino acids. The germline V gene has CDR1 SGHRS and CDR2 YFSETQ. The CDR3 sequence is CASSLAFGRGPNTQYF. DNA for the CDR3: TGCGCCAGCAGCCTGGCCTTCGGGAGGGGCCCTAATACGCAGTATTTT.

The rearrangement links TRBV20-1 to TRBJ1-2, with unresolved D. CDR1 is DFQATT, CDR2 SNEGSKA, per germline (reference sequence). The V and J ends lost 6 bases and 12 bases respectively, with 14 bases between them. This CDR3 spans 10 amino acids. The CDR3 spells CSALYGVHTF. The CDR3 DNA is TGCAGTGCCCTCTACGGGGTCCACACCTTC.

V gene TRBV5-1 combines with J gene TRBJ1-4; no reliable D call. CDR1 and CDR2 from the germline V gene are SGHRS and YFSETQ. The CDR3 extends over 14 amino acids. V lost 2 bases and J lost 7, with 12 bases in between. The CDR3 region is CASSFREGGEKLFF. The CDR3 DNA reads TGCGCCAGCAGCTTCAGAGAGGGTGGTGAAAAACTGTTTTTT.

The chain employs TRBV4-2 and TRBJ1-1; no firm D call. This CDR3 is 13 amino acids long. V was cut by 0 bases and J by 8 bases, with 10 bases left in between. From germline, CDR1 is LGHNA and CDR2 YNFKEQ. The CDR3, as DNA: TGTGCCAGCAGCCAAGAATCTCGGTCCGAAGCTTTCTTT. Translation: CASSQESRSEAFF.